Following are 7 T cell receptor beta chains from one sample sequenced in a study of shared clonotypes between healthy human individuals. This table comes from immunoSEQ multiplex PCR, and its TCRdb copy is limited to in-frame clones, with some not included. The data show roughly 890,000 clones, around 93% seen once. It was CD45RO-negative cells, positively selected for CCR7, that made up naive CD8 cells, with terminally differentiated effector memory CD45RA+ cells excluded. The specimen was naive CD8+ T cells sorted from blood. The receptors were gathered from a man aged 25 to 40 in good health.

The count of this clone is one. V is TRBV4-1 and J is TRBJ1-5; perhaps TRBD1 as D (5 bases). The CDR3 has 15 residues. Trimming took 4 bases from V and 1 from J, leaving 11 bases between them. Per germline, CDR1 MGHRA and CDR2 YSYEKL. For the CDR3, the DNA is TGCGCCAGCAGCCTTTCCGGGGGGAGCAATCAGCCCCAGCATTTT. It encodes CASSLSGGSNQPQHF.

The chain employs TRBV7-9 and TRBJ2-1; 11 bases align to TRBD2. This CDR3 has 15 amino acids. Germline trimming cut 1 base from V and 12 bases from J; bases unmatched to any gene: 8. CDR1 is SEHNR, CDR2 FQNEAQ, per germline (reference sequence). CDR3 nucleotide sequence: TGTGCCAGCAGCTTAGATTTTGGGACTAGCGGATTGCAGTTCTTC. Encoded protein: CASSLDFGTSGLQFF.

CDR3 DNA: TGTGCCAGCAGCTTAGCCTTCCAGGGTGCCAGATCCTACGAGCAGTACTTC. This translates into CASSLAFQGARSYEQYF. J is TRBJ2-7 and V is TRBV11-3; D may be TRBD1 (5 bases). The CDR3 has 17 amino acids. Trimming removed 1 base at V and 1 base at J, with 17 bases between. Germline V gene sequence: CDR1 SGHNT, CDR2 YENEEA. The variable domain in full, with the rest retrieved from reference TRBV11-3 and TRBJ2-7, is EAGVVQSPRYKIIEKKQPVAFWCNPISGHNTLYWYLQNLGQGPELLIRYENEEAVDDSQLPKDRFSAERLKGVDSTLKIQPAELGDSAVYLCASSLAFQGARSYEQYFGPGTRLTVT.

The chain is built from TRBV27 and TRBJ2-7; weak D call: TRBD2 (6 bases). In germline, CDR1 is MNHEY, CDR2 SMNVEV (reference sequence). Trimming stripped 5 bases from V and 2 bases from J, with 16 bases between. CDR3 size: 15 residues. The CDR3 DNA reads TGTGCCAGCAGTCCCCGCGGCGGGGCAACCTACGAGCAGTACTTC. Protein sequence: CASSPRGGATYEQYF.

The chain employs TRBV10-3 and TRBJ2-1; D perhaps matches TRBD2 (6 bases). The CDR3 is 16 amino acids. The V gene lost 10 bases and the J gene lost 0 bases, with 19 bases spanning the gap. Germline CDR1 reads ENHRY; CDR2 reads SYGVKD. The CDR3 loop is CATNGVAESSYNEQFF. The DNA of the CDR3 is TGTGCCACTAACGGGGTAGCGGAAAGCTCCTACAATGAGCAGTTCTTC.

In this sample, this clone turned up a few times. The chain employs TRBV28 and TRBJ1-5; the D is unclear. Germline CDR1 MDHEN, CDR2 SYDVKM. The CDR3 covers 16 residues. V shed 2 bases and J shed 1 base, with 12 bases lying between them. CDR3 region: CASSLVGISSNQPQHF. In DNA, the CDR3 is TGTGCCAGCAGTTTAGTGGGTATTTCGAGCAATCAGCCCCAGCATTTT.

The J gene is TRBJ2-7, the V gene TRBV28, with 12 bases fitting TRBD2. The junction had 13 bases not matched to a gene; V was cut back by 3 bases and J by 4 bases. This CDR3 region has 18 residues. Germline assignment: CDR1 MDHEN and CDR2 SYDVKM. CDR3 residues: CASSFKTMTSGRIYEQYF. As DNA, the CDR3 is TGTGCCAGCAGTTTTAAGACCATGACTAGCGGGAGAATTTACGAGCAGTACTTC.